This T cell receptor (beta chain) was profiled in a study of blood T cell repertoires in COVID-19. In the study overall: Whether acute or convalescent, the COVID-19 samples came from the United States, Italy and Spain.

The CDR3 is 16 residues long. V was trimmed by 1 base and J by 7 bases, leaving 14 bases between them. Germline CDR1 and CDR2: MNHNY and SVGAGI (reference sequence). The assay was immunoSEQ multiplex PCR, and TCRdb's table has in-frame clones only and misses some. Of tens of thousands of clones in the sample, 75% to 95% were seen once. This chain links TRBV6-6 with TRBJ1-6; a weak D match, TRBD1 (5 bases). Sequenced: peripheral blood. The source of this sequence is a human donor with active COVID-19. The donor label of this sample is uncertain. The CDR3 sequence is CASSYLGGANNSPLHF. The CDR3 DNA reads as TGTGCCAGCAGTTACTTGGGAGGGGCAAACAATTCACCCCTCCACTTT.